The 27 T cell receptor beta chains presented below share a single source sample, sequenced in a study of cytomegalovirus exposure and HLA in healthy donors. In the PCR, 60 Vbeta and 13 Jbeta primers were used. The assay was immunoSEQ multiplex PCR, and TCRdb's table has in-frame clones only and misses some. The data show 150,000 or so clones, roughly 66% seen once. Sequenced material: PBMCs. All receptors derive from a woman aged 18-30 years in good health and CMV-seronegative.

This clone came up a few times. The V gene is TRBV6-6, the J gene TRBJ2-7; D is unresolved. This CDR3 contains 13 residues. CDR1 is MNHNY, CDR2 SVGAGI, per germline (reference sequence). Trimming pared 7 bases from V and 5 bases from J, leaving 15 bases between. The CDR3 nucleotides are TGTGCCAGCACTCCCTCCCCGGTGCACGAGCAGTACTTC. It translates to CASTPSPVHEQYF.

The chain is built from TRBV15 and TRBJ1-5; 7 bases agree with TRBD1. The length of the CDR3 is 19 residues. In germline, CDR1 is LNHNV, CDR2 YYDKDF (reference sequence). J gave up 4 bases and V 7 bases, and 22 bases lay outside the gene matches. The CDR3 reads CATKEGRQGRQIENQPQHF. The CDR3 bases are TGTGCCACCAAGGAGGGCCGACAGGGCCGCCAAATCGAAAATCAGCCCCAGCATTTT.

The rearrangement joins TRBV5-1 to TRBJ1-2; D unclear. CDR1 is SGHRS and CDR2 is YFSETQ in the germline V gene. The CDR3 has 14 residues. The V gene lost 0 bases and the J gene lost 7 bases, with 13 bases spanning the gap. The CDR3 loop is CASSLVLEGSGYTF. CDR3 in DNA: TGCGCCAGCAGCTTGGTCCTTGAGGGAAGTGGCTACACCTTC.

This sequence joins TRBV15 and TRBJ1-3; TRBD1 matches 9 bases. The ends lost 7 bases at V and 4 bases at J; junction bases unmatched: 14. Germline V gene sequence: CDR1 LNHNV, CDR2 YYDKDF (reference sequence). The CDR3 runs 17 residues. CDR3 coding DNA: TGTGCCACCATCCTGGGGTGGGACAGGGCGTACGGAAACACCATATATTTT. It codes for CATILGWDRAYGNTIYF.

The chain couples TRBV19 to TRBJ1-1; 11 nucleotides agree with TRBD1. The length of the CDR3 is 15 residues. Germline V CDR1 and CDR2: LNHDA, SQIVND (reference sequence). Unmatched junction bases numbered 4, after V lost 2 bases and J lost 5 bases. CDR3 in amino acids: CASSIPGQGVTEAFF. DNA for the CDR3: TGTGCCAGTAGTATACCGGGACAGGGGGTAACTGAAGCTTTCTTT.

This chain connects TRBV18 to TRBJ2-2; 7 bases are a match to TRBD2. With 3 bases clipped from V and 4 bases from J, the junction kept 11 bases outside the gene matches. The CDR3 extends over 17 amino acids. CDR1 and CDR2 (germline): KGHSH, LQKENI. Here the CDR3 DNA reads TGTGCCAGCTCACCCCAGCGGGGTAGGGTGCTCACCGGGGAGCTGTTTTTT. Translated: CASSPQRGRVLTGELFF.

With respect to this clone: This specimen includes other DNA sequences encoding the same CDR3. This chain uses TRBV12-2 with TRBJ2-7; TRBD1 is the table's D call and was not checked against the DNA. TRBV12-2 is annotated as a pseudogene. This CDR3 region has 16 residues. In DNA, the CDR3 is TGTGCAAGTCGCTTAGATTTGGACAGGGGTATCAACGAGCAGTACTTC. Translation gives CASRLDLDRGINEQYF.

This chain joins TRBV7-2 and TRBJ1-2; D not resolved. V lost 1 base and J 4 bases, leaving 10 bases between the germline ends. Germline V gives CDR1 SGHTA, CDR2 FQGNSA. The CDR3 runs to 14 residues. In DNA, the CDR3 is TGTGCCAGCAGCTTAGATCCGGGGAGCTATGGCTACACCTTC. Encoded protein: CASSLDPGSYGYTF.

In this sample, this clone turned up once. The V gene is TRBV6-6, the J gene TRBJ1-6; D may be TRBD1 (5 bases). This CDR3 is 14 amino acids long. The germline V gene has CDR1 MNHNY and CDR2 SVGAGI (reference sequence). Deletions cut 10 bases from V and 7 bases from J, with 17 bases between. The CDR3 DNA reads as TGTGCCATCACGGCCCAGGGATTCAATTCACCCCTCCACTTT. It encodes CAITAQGFNSPLHF.

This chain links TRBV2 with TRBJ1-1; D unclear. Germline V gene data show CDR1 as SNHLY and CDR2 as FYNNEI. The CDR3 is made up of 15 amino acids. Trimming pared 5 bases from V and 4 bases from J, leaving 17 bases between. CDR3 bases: TGTGCCAGCAGTCCGTCTTCCACAGTCGGCACTGAAGCTTTCTTT. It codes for CASSPSSTVGTEAFF. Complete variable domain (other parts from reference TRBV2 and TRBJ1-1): EPEVTQTPSHQVTQMGQEVILRCVPISNHLYFYWYRQILGQKVEFLVSFYNNEISEKSEIFDDQFSVERPDGSNFTLKIRSTKLEDSAMYFCASSPSSTVGTEAFFGQGTRLTVV.

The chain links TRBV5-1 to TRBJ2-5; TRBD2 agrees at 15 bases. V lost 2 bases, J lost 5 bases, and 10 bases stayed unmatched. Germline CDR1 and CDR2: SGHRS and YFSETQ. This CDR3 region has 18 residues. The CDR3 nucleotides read TGCGCCAGCAGCTTCCTACCGGGACTAGCGGGAGGTCGGGAGACCCAGTACTTC. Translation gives CASSFLPGLAGGRETQYF. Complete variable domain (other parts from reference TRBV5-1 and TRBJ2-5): KAGVTQTPRYLIKTRGQQVTLSCSPISGHRSVSWYQQTPGQGLQFLFEYFSETQRNKGNFPGRFSGRQFSNSRSEMNVSTLELGDSALYLCASSFLPGLAGGRETQYFGPGTRLLVL.

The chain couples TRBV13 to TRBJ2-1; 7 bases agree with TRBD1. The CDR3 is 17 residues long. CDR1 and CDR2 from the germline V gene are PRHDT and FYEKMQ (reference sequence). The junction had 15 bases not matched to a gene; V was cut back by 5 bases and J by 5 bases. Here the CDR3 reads CASSALFGQERNNEQFF. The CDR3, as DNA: TGTGCCAGCAGCGCCCTCTTTGGACAGGAACGGAACAATGAGCAGTTCTTC.

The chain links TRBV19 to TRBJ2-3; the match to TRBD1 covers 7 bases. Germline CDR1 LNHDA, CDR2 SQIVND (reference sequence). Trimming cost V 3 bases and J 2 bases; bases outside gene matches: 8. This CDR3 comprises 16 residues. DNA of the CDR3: TGTGCCAGTAGTATCCAACAGGGGTACACCACAGATACGCAGTATTTT. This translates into CASSIQQGYTTDTQYF. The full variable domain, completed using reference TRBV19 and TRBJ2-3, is DGGITQSPKYLFRKEGQNVTLSCEQNLNHDAMYWYRQDPGQGLRLIYYSQIVNDFQKGDIAEGYSVSREKKESFPLTVTSAQKNPTAFYLCASSIQQGYTTDTQYFGPGTRLTVL.

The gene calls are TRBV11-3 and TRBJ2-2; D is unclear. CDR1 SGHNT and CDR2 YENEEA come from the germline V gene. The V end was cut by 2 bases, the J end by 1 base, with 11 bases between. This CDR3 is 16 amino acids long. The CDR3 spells CASSLSDWRNTGELFF. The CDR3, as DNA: TGTGCCAGCAGCTTATCCGACTGGAGGAACACCGGGGAGCTGTTTTTT.

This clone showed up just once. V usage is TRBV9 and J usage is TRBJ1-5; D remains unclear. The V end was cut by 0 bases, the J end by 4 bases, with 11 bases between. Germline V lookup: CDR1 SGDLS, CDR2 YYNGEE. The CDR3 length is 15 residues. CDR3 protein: CASSVAPDNNQPQHF. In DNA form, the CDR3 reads TGTGCCAGCAGCGTAGCTCCAGATAATAATCAGCCCCAGCATTTT.

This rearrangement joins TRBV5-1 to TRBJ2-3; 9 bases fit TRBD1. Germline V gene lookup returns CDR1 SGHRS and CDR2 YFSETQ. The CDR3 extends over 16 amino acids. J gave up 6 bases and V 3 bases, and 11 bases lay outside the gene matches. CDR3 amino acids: CASSSFGTGTTDTQYF. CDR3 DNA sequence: TGCGCCAGCAGCTCGTTCGGGACAGGGACAACGGATACGCAGTATTTT.

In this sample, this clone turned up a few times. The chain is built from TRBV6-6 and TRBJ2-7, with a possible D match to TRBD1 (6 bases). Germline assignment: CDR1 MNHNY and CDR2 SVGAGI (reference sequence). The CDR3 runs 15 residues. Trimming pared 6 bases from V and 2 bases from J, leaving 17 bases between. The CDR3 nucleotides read TGTGCCAGCAGAAGGGTTACAGGGAGTCCCTACGAGCAGTACTTC. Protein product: CASRRVTGSPYEQYF.

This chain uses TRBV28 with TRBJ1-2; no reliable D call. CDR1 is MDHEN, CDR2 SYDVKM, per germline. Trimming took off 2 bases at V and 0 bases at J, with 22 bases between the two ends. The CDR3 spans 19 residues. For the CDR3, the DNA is TGTGCCAGCAGTTTACGATGGGCGTACAGAGCTAATTCTAACTATGGCTACACCTTC. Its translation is CASSLRWAYRANSNYGYTF.

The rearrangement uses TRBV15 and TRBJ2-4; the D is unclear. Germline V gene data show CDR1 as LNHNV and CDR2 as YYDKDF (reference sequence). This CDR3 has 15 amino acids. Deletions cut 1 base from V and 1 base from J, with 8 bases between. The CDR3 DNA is TGTGCCACCAGCAGAGGCGGCGAGGCCAAAAACATTCAGTACTTC. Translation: CATSRGGEAKNIQYF.

CDR3 region: CASSFYRVFEWGYTF. The CDR3 DNA is TGTGCCAGCAGCTTCTACAGGGTATTCGAATGGGGCTACACCTTC. The chain combines TRBV7-9 with TRBJ1-2, with D perhaps matching TRBD1 (6 bases). V lost 3 bases and J 8 bases, leaving 19 bases between the germline ends. Germline CDR1 and CDR2: SEHNR and FQNEAQ (reference sequence). The CDR3 runs to 15 residues.

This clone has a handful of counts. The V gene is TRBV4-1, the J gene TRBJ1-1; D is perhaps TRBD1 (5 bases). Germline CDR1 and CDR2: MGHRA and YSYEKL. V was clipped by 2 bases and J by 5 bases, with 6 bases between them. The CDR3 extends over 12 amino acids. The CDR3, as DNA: TGCGCCAGCAGCCAACAGGGAACTGAAGCTTTCTTT. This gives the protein CASSQQGTEAFF.

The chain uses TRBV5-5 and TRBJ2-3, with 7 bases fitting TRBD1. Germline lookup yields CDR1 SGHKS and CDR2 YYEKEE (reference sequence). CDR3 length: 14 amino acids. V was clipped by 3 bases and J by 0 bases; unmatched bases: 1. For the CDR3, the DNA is TGTGCCAGCAGCTCGGACAGGAGCACAGATACGCAGTATTTT. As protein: CASSSDRSTDTQYF. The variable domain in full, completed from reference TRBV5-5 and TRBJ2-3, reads DAGVTQSPTHLIKTRGQQVTLRCSPISGHKSVSWYQQVLGQGPQFIFQYYEKEERGRGNFPDRFSARQFPNYSSELNVNALLLGDSALYLCASSSDRSTDTQYFGPGTRLTVL.

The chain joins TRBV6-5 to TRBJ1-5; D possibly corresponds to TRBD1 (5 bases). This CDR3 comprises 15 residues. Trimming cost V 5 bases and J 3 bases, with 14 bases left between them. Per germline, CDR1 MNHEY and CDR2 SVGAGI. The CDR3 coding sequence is TGTGCCAGCAGTCCGACAGCTAATGACAATCAGCCCCAGCATTTT. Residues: CASSPTANDNQPQHF.

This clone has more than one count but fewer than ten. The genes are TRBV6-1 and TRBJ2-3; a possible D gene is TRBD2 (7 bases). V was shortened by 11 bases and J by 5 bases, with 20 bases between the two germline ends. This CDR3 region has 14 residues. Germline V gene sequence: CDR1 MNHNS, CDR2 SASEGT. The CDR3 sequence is CAAEDAGALDTQYF. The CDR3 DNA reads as TGTGCCGCCGAAGATGCGGGGGCTCTAGATACGCAGTATTTT.

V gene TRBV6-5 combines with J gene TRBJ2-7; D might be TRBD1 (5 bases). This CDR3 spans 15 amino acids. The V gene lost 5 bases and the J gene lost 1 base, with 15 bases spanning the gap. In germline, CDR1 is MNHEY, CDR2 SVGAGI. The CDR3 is CASSGQKVPSYEQYV. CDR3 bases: TGTGCCAGCAGTGGACAAAAGGTACCTTCCTACGAGCAGTACGTC.

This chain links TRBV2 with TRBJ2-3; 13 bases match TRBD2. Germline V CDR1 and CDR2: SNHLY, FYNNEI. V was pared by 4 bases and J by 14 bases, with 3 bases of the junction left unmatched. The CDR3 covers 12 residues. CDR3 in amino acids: CASSGTSGRWYF. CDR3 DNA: TGTGCCAGCAGTGGGACTAGCGGGAGATGGTATTTT.

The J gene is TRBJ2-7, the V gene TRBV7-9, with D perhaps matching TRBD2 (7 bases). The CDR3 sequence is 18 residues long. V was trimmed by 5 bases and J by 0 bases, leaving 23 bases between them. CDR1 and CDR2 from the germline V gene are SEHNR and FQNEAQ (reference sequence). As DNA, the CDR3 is TGTGCCAGCAGCCCCGGGGGAGGGGGAAATAGGGGCTCCTACGAGCAGTACGTC. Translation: CASSPGGGGNRGSYEQYV.